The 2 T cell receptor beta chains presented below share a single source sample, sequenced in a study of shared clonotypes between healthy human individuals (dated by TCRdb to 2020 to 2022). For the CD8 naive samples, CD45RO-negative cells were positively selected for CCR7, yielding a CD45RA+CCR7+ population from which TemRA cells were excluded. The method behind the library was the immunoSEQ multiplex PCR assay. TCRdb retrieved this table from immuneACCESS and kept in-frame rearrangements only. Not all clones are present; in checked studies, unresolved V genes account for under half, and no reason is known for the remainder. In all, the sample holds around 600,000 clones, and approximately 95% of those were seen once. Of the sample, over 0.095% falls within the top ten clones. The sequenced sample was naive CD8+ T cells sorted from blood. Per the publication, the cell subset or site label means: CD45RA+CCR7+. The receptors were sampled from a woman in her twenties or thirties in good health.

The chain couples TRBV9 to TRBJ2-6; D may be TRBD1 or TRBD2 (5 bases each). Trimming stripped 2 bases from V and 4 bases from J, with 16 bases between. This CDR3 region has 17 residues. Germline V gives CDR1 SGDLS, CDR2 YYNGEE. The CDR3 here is CASSVGDLPLGANVLTF. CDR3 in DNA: TGTGCCAGCAGCGTCGGGGACCTCCCCCTCGGGGCCAACGTCCTGACTTTC.

The CDR3 reads CASSRSTTGKNTEAFF. DNA of the CDR3: TGTGCCAGCAGCCGTTCTACTACAGGGAAGAACACTGAAGCTTTCTTT. This chain links TRBV5-4 with TRBJ1-1; tentatively, D is TRBD1 (6 bases). This CDR3 comprises 16 residues. Germline V gene lookup returns CDR1 SGHNT and CDR2 YYREEE (reference sequence). Trimming pared 4 bases from V and 1 base from J, leaving 17 bases between.